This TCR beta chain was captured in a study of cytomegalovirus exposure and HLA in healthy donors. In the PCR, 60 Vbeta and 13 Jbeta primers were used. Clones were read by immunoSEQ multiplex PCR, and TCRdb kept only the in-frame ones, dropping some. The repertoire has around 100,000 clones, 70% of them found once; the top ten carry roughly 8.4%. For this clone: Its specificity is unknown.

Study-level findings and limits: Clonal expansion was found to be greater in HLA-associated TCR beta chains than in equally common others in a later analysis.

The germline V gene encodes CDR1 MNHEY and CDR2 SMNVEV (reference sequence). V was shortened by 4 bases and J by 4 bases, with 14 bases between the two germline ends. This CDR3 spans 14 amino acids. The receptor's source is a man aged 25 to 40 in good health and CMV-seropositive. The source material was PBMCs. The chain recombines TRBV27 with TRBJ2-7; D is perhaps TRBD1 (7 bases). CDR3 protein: CASSSGGFLYEQYF. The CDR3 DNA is TGTGCCAGCAGTTCAGGGGGGTTCCTATACGAGCAGTACTTC.